This T cell receptor beta chain comes out of a study of blood T cells in healthy people across ages. It was with a sample-barcoded 5' primer and a J-beta primer mix that a second PCR of about 6 to 12 cycles was run. The template-switch adaptor was a 5' adaptor with 12 random nucleotides. It tagged each cDNA molecule. A single record per CDR3 protein comes from TCRdb applying MiXCR to the 5' RACE reads. This table holds some 1.5 million distinct CDR3 sequences, 28% found once. Germline V gene lookup returns CDR1 MNHEY and CDR2 SMNVEV (reference sequence). Trimming left V 8 bases short and J 3 bases short, with 13 bases between. This CDR3 is built from 13 residues.

The chain is built from TRBV27 and TRBJ1-1; D ambiguous. The sample was blood. This TCR was recovered from a woman aged 25 to 39 in good health. Written as DNA, the CDR3 is TGTGCCAGCCGAGCGTTCCGTGACACTGAAGCTTTCTTT. It yields the protein CASRAFRDTEAFF.